Listed below are T cell receptor beta chains from one sample, sequenced in a study of technical replicates of blood from a handful of donors. Clones were sequenced by immunoSEQ multiplex PCR, and TCRdb holds only the in-frame ones, with some missing. The sample contains more than 65,000 clones, roughly 94% of which appear only once. The material sequenced was T cells isolated from PBMCs. Receptors originate from a human donor in good health. Both conserved end residues are part of each CDR3. The order of the fields is V gene, clone size, J gene, D gene, CDR3 protein, CDR3 DNA. The D gene is left open where the match is weak. For some rows the clone size is stated as once, few or many, or as a class when expanded; others skip it.

v_call: TRBV28
clone_size: NA
j_call: TRBJ2-5
d_call: TRBD1
cdr3_aa: CASSRGQGWYQETQYF
cdr3_nt: TGTGCCAGCAGCCGTGGACAGGGCTGGTACCAAGAGACCCAGTACTTC

v_call: TRBV2
clone_size: NA
j_call: TRBJ2-2
d_call: TRBD2
cdr3_aa: CASSDVFWLAGDTGELFF
cdr3_nt: TGTGCCAGCAGTGATGTTTTTTGGCTAGCGGGGGACACCGGGGAGCTGTTTTTT

v_call: TRBV6-1
clone_size: NA
j_call: TRBJ2-7
d_call: TRBD1
cdr3_aa: CASSEARWDRVSEQYF
cdr3_nt: TGTGCCAGCAGTGAAGCGAGATGGGACAGGGTTTCCGAGCAGTACTTC

v_call: TRBV27
clone_size: NA
j_call: TRBJ1-2
d_call: NA
cdr3_aa: CASSLRGRDGYTF
cdr3_nt: TGTGCCAGCAGTTTAAGGGGTCGAGATGGCTACACCTTC

v_call: TRBV9
clone_size: NA
j_call: TRBJ1-2
d_call: NA
cdr3_aa: CASSVVGSGGYTF
cdr3_nt: TGTGCCAGCAGCGTAGTAGGGTCGGGAGGCTACACCTTC

v_call: TRBV6-5
clone_size: NA
j_call: TRBJ2-1
d_call: TRBD2
cdr3_aa: CASSLLAGGSNEQFF
cdr3_nt: TGTGCCAGCAGCCTACTAGCGGGAGGAAGCAATGAGCAGTTCTTC

v_call: TRBV5-5
clone_size: NA
j_call: TRBJ1-1
d_call: NA
cdr3_aa: CASSLGPNTEAFF
cdr3_nt: TGTGCCAGCAGCTTGGGGCCGAACACTGAAGCTTTCTTT

v_call: TRBV5-4
clone_size: NA
j_call: TRBJ1-1
d_call: NA
cdr3_aa: CASSFPGGDEAFF
cdr3_nt: TGTGCCAGCAGCTTCCCCGGCGGGGATGAAGCTTTCTTT

v_call: TRBV9
clone_size: NA
j_call: TRBJ1-5
d_call: TRBD1
cdr3_aa: CASSVPRDRYYQPQHF
cdr3_nt: TGTGCCAGCAGCGTACCACGGGACAGGTATTATCAGCCCCAGCATTTT

v_call: TRBV2
clone_size: NA
j_call: TRBJ2-3
d_call: NA
cdr3_aa: CASSDVGAGDTQYF
cdr3_nt: TGTGCCAGCAGTGATGTGGGGGCAGGTGATACGCAGTATTTT

v_call: TRBV27
clone_size: NA
j_call: TRBJ2-5
d_call: NA
cdr3_aa: CASSSGLVQETQYF
cdr3_nt: TGTGCCAGCAGTTCCGGACTGGTCCAAGAGACCCAGTACTTC

v_call: TRBV18
clone_size: NA
j_call: TRBJ2-3
d_call: NA
cdr3_aa: CASSPRAEDVNTQYF
cdr3_nt: TGTGCCAGCTCACCACGGGCGGAGGACGTCAATACGCAGTATTTT

v_call: TRBV6-1
clone_size: NA
j_call: TRBJ1-1
d_call: TRBD1
cdr3_aa: CASLTGVNTEAFF
cdr3_nt: TGTGCCAGCCTAACAGGGGTAAACACTGAAGCTTTCTTT

v_call: TRBV9
clone_size: NA
j_call: TRBJ2-1
d_call: TRBD2
cdr3_aa: CASSAGTSGINEQFF
cdr3_nt: TGTGCCAGCAGCGCCGGGACTAGTGGTATCAATGAGCAGTTCTTC

v_call: TRBV6-6
clone_size: NA
j_call: TRBJ1-1
d_call: NA
cdr3_aa: CASSSTRGTTEAFF
cdr3_nt: TGTGCCAGCAGCTCCACCCGGGGAACCACTGAAGCTTTCTTT

v_call: TRBV19
clone_size: NA
j_call: TRBJ1-5
d_call: NA
cdr3_aa: CASSRWQGRDQPQHF
cdr3_nt: TGTGCCAGTAGTAGGTGGCAGGGTCGGGATCAGCCCCAGCATTTT

v_call: TRBV7-7
clone_size: NA
j_call: TRBJ2-2
d_call: NA
cdr3_aa: CASSLESGVGTGELFF
cdr3_nt: TGTGCTAGCAGCTTAGAATCGGGGGTAGGCACCGGGGAGCTGTTTTTT

v_call: TRBV2
clone_size: once
j_call: TRBJ2-5
d_call: TRBD1
cdr3_aa: CASSEDRGGWETQYF
cdr3_nt: TGTGCCAGCAGTGAGGACAGGGGGGGGTGGGAGACCCAGTACTTC

v_call: TRBV7-8
clone_size: NA
j_call: TRBJ1-4
d_call: TRBD1
cdr3_aa: CASRFTGATDEKLFF
cdr3_nt: TGTGCCAGCAGATTTACAGGGGCGACTGATGAAAAACTGTTTTTT

v_call: TRBV7-9
clone_size: NA
j_call: TRBJ2-5
d_call: TRBD2
cdr3_aa: CASSPRLAGYQETQYF
cdr3_nt: TGTGCCAGCAGCCCCCGACTAGCGGGGTACCAAGAGACCCAGTACTTC

v_call: TRBV19
clone_size: NA
j_call: TRBJ1-2
d_call: TRBD1
cdr3_aa: CASREGQGRYGYTF
cdr3_nt: TGTGCCAGTAGGGAGGGACAGGGAAGGTATGGCTACACCTTC

v_call: TRBV9
clone_size: NA
j_call: TRBJ1-1
d_call: TRBD1
cdr3_aa: CASSEQGANTEAFF
cdr3_nt: TGTGCCAGCAGCGAACAGGGGGCGAACACTGAAGCTTTCTTT

v_call: TRBV5-6
clone_size: NA
j_call: TRBJ1-1
d_call: NA
cdr3_aa: CASVEGGNTEAFF
cdr3_nt: TGTGCCAGTGTAGAGGGAGGGAACACTGAAGCTTTCTTT

v_call: TRBV15
clone_size: NA
j_call: TRBJ1-6
d_call: TRBD1
cdr3_aa: CATEGQDNSPLHF
cdr3_nt: TGTGCCACCGAGGGACAGGATAATTCACCCCTCCACTTT

v_call: TRBV11-2
clone_size: NA
j_call: TRBJ2-5
d_call: NA
cdr3_aa: CASSWGRGETQYF
cdr3_nt: TGTGCCAGCAGCTGGGGCAGGGGAGAGACCCAGTACTTC

v_call: TRBV6-5
clone_size: NA
j_call: TRBJ1-2
d_call: NA
cdr3_aa: CASSPTTGRNYGYTF
cdr3_nt: TGTGCCAGCAGTCCCACAACCGGGAGGAACTATGGCTACACCTTC